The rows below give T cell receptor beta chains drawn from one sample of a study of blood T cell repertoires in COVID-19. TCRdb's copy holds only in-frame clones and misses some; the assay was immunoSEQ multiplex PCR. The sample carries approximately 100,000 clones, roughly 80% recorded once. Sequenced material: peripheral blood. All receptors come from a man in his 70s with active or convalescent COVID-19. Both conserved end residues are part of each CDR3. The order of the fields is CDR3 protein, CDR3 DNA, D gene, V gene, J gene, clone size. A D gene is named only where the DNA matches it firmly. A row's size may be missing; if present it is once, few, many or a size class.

CDR3 protein: CASSPGHIYGYTF
CDR3 DNA: TGTGCCAGCAGCCCGGGACACATCTATGGCTACACCTTC
D gene: -
V gene: TRBV7-2
J gene: TRBJ1-2
clone size: -

CDR3 protein: CASSLDPRGTEAFF
CDR3 DNA: TGTGCCAGCAGCTTGGATCCGAGGGGGACTGAAGCTTTCTTT
D gene: -
V gene: TRBV5-4
J gene: TRBJ1-1
clone size: -

CDR3 protein: CASRLTGGETQYF
CDR3 DNA: TGTGCCAGCAGACTCACAGGGGGAGAGACCCAGTACTTC
D gene: TRBD1
V gene: TRBV6-5
J gene: TRBJ2-5
clone size: -

CDR3 protein: CASSLDYRGWETQYF
CDR3 DNA: TGCGCCAGCAGCTTGGATTACAGGGGTTGGGAGACCCAGTACTTC
D gene: TRBD1
V gene: TRBV5-1
J gene: TRBJ2-5
clone size: -

CDR3 protein: CSASHPGQGWTEAFF
CDR3 DNA: TGCAGTGCTAGTCACCCGGGACAGGGTTGGACTGAAGCTTTCTTT
D gene: TRBD1
V gene: TRBV20-1
J gene: TRBJ1-1
clone size: once

CDR3 protein: CASSLSAQGGTYEQYF
CDR3 DNA: TGCGCCAGCAGCTTGTCTGCGCAGGGAGGGACCTACGAGCAGTACTTC
D gene: TRBD2
V gene: TRBV5-1
J gene: TRBJ2-7
clone size: -

CDR3 protein: CASSQEGGARRGDTQYF
CDR3 DNA: TGTGCCAGCAGCCAAGAAGGTGGGGCACGGAGAGGAGATACGCAGTATTTT
D gene: -
V gene: TRBV14
J gene: TRBJ2-3
clone size: -

CDR3 protein: CASSMSGTVETQYF
CDR3 DNA: TGTGCCAGTAGTATGTCCGGGACAGTTGAGACCCAGTACTTC
D gene: TRBD1
V gene: TRBV19
J gene: TRBJ2-5
clone size: -

CDR3 protein: CASSPTPGTEAFF
CDR3 DNA: TGTGCCAGCAGCCCTACCCCGGGGACTGAAGCTTTCTTT
D gene: -
V gene: TRBV6-4
J gene: TRBJ1-1
clone size: -

CDR3 protein: CASSEATHTGELFF
CDR3 DNA: TGTGCCAGCAGTGAGGCCACCCACACCGGGGAGCTGTTTTTT
D gene: -
V gene: TRBV6-1
J gene: TRBJ2-2
clone size: -

CDR3 protein: CASSPSGDTYNEQFF
CDR3 DNA: TGCGCCAGCAGCCCGAGCGGGGATACCTACAATGAGCAGTTCTTC
D gene: TRBD2
V gene: TRBV5-1
J gene: TRBJ2-1
clone size: -

CDR3 protein: CASSDVVGQFNEQFF
CDR3 DNA: TGTGCCAGCAGTGATGTCGTGGGACAGTTTAATGAGCAGTTCTTC
D gene: TRBD1
V gene: TRBV2
J gene: TRBJ2-1
clone size: -

CDR3 protein: CASSLFYSRPNQPQHF
CDR3 DNA: TGTGCCAGCAGTTTATTCTATTCCCGTCCCAATCAGCCCCAGCATTTT
D gene: -
V gene: TRBV27
J gene: TRBJ1-5
clone size: -

CDR3 protein: CATSDRTGGGGTEAFF
CDR3 DNA: TGTGCCACCAGTGATCGGACAGGCGGAGGTGGCACTGAAGCTTTCTTT
D gene: TRBD1
V gene: TRBV24-1
J gene: TRBJ1-1
clone size: -

CDR3 protein: CASSQERVWNEQFF
CDR3 DNA: TGCGCCAGCAGCCAAGAGAGGGTTTGGAATGAGCAGTTCTTC
D gene: -
V gene: TRBV4-1
J gene: TRBJ2-1
clone size: -